This TCR beta chain was sequenced during a study of post-analysis software for immune sequencing data. Background on the study: Disease trajectories encompassed relapsing-remitting, secondary progressive and progressive-relapsing multiple sclerosis.

Study-wide results and caveats: Relative to controls, patients with multiple sclerosis showed significantly lower normalized Chao1 diversity. Elevated frequency relative to controls characterized a handful of TRBV segments in patients, TRBV5-6, TRBV5-1 and TRBV20-1 among them.

This clonotype was seen more than once but under ten times. Its antigen remains unidentified. V gave up 4 bases and J gave up 3 bases; unmatched junction bases: 10. From germline, CDR1 is LGHDT and CDR2 YNNKEL (reference sequence). CDR3 length: 16 amino acids. Each TCR beta cDNA library carried unique molecular identifiers. TCRdb reanalysed the PCR reads using MiXCR and keeps one entry per CDR3 protein. The table has fewer than 850,000 distinct CDR3 sequences, 25% to 30% seen once; the top ten hold roughly 0.54%. This receptor was taken from a girl aged 5 to 17 with multiple sclerosis. The chain has TRBV3-1 and TRBJ2-3; 7 bases line up with TRBD2. Sequencing input: blood. CDR3 sequence (DNA): TGTGCCAGCAGCCCAGGTGGCGGGGGAGTGACAGATACGCAGTATTTT. This codes for CASSPGGGGVTDTQYF.